The rows below give T cell receptor beta chains drawn from one sample of a study of CD8+ T cells in alopecia areata. Method: immunoSEQ multiplex PCR; TCRdb's copy keeps in-frame clones and lacks some. The repertoire consists of 80,000 to 100,000 clones, with roughly two fifths occurring once and the leading ten covering around 1.4%. The sample comprised CD4+ T cells sorted from blood. The receptors were gathered from a human donor with alopecia areata. CDR3s include the opening cysteine and the closing phenylalanine or tryptophan. A D gene is named only where the DNA matches it firmly. A clone size is listed for some rows: how often the clone was seen (once, few, many), or a class if it is expanded.

.,TRBD2,TRBJ2-7,TRBV5-1,CASRTGTSSYEQYF,TGCGCCAGCAGAACGGGGACTAGCTCCTACGAGCAGTACTTC
.,.,TRBJ1-5,TRBV12-5,CASGLYGNSNQPQHF,TGTGCTAGTGGTTTGTACGGGAACAGCAATCAGCCCCAGCATTTT
.,TRBD2,TRBJ2-3,TRBV9,CASRLAESTDTQYF,TGTGCCAGCCGTCTAGCGGAGAGCACAGATACGCAGTATTTT
.,TRBD2,TRBJ2-1,TRBV7-2,CASREASGPDNEQFF,TGTGCCAGCAGGGAAGCTAGCGGCCCCGACAATGAGCAGTTCTTC
.,.,TRBJ2-6,TRBV5-1,CASSHQGIRGANVLTF,TGCGCCAGCAGCCACCAGGGGATCCGTGGGGCCAACGTCCTGACTTTC
.,.,TRBJ1-1,TRBV23-1,CASSQSGGMGTEAFF,TGCGCCAGCAGTCAATCTGGGGGCATGGGCACTGAAGCTTTCTTT
few,.,TRBJ2-7,TRBV7-9,CASSLAGEQYF,TGTGCCAGCAGCTTGGCGGGCGAGCAGTACTTC
.,.,TRBJ1-2,TRBV29-1,CSVRTEANYGYTF,TGCAGCGTCCGGACTGAAGCTAACTATGGCTACACCTTC
.,.,TRBJ2-1,TRBV20-1,CSAILLNEQFF,TGCAGTGCTATTTTATTAAATGAGCAGTTCTTC
many,.,TRBJ1-1,TRBV5-1,CASSWVSGSNTEAFF,TGCGCCAGCAGCTGGGTTAGTGGTTCGAACACTGAAGCTTTCTTT
.,.,TRBJ2-7,TRBV5-1,CASSFRDLRSSYEQYF,TGCGCCAGCAGCTTCCGGGACCTCAGGAGCTCCTACGAGCAGTACTTC
.,.,TRBJ2-7,TRBV6-5,CASSPTTSGSYEQYF,TGTGCCAGCAGTCCGACAACTAGTGGATCCTACGAGCAGTACTTC
many,.,TRBJ1-4,TRBV18,CASSPGQSGEKLFF,TGTGCCAGCTCGCCTGGACAGTCTGGTGAAAAACTGTTTTTT
.,.,TRBJ1-6,TRBV9,CASSIQGPESPLHF,TGTGCCAGCAGCATACAGGGCCCTGAGTCACCCCTCCACTTT
.,.,TRBJ2-3,TRBV6-5,CASSRMGTDTQYF,TGTGCCAGCAGCCGAATGGGAACAGATACGCAGTATTTT
.,.,TRBJ1-2,TRBV7-2,CASSPMAGRLNYGYTF,TGTGCCAGCAGCCCCATGGCGGGGCGCTTAAACTATGGCTACACCTTC